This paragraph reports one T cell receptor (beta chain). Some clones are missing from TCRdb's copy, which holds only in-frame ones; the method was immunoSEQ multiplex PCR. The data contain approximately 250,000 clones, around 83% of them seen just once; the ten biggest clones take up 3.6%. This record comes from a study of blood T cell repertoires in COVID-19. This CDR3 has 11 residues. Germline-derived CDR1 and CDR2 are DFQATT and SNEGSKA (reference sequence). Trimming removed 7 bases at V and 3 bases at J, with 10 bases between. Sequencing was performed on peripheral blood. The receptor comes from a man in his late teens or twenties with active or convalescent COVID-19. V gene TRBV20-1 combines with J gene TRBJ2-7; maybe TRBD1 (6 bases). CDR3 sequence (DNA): TGCAGTGGCAAACAGGGCTACGAGCAGTACTTC. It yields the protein CSGKQGYEQYF.